This T cell receptor beta chain was identified in a study of Ad26.COV2.S vaccination and SARS-CoV-2 variants (dated by TCRdb to the early 2020s). Regarding the research as a whole: Donors in the vaccine arm were drawn from COV1001, a phase I-IIa trial of Ad26.COV2.S in healthy adults that was multicentre, randomized, double-blind and placebo-controlled. Ad26.COV2.S was administered intramuscularly at a dose of 5x10^10 or 1x10^11 viral particles, either as one shot or as two shots given 56 days apart. A total of 32 samples were included in the TCR-sequenced set, comprising roughly 19 Ad26.COV2.S vaccine recipients, 5 placebo recipients and 8 SARS-CoV-2 convalescent individuals. Trial participants were randomized into five groups of five, in which low-dose or high-dose Ad26.COV2.S was given once or twice, or placebo was given on both occasions. Investigators remained blinded to trial group allocation during experiments and outcome assessment. The specificity and breadth of SARS-CoV-2-reactive T cell receptors after Ad26.COV2.S vaccination were assessed by TCRbeta repertoire sequencing.

A remark on this clone: Its target antigen remains unknown. Base quality data are lacking; no much larger clone is found one base away.

Overall study outcomes, separate from this receptor: After vaccination, substantial breadth of spike-specific CD8+ and CD4+ T cell responses was reported. Ad26.COV2.S recipients had higher spike-specific TCR breadth than placebo recipients (P = 0.0014). The authors noted that the TCR breadth and depth analyses may have underestimated total T cell responses. The study was not powered for comparison of responses between vaccine doses or regimens. Vaccine and placebo recipients had similar non-spike TCR breadth, a finding consistent with the vaccine containing only spike.

Deletion took 6 bases off V and 2 bases off J, with a span of 10 bases between the germline ends. Its CDR3 holds 13 amino acids, cysteine through phenylalanine. This entry keeps only the CDR3 DNA: 39 bases, framed from base 1. The immunoSEQ Assay was used to sequence TCRbeta CDR3 regions. After extraction, genomic DNA underwent amplification by bias-controlled multiplex PCR, followed by high-throughput sequencing. From the authors' description of their analysis: To quantify the absolute abundance of every unique TCRbeta CDR3 region, sequences were collapsed and filtered. T cell fraction was estimated by normalizing TCRbeta template counts to usable DNA, which was measured by amplifying reference genes present in all nucleated cells. Repertoire TCRs were annotated as SARS-CoV-2-specific by exact matching of V gene, CDR3 amino acid sequence and J gene to a known reactive TCR set. MIRA supplied the reference SARS-CoV-2 TCR set, which was filtered for enrichment in COVID-19-positive ImmuneCODE repertoires so that public or cross-reactive TCRs were removed. Using the MIRA antigens, annotated TCRs were further analysed by specific ORF or by position within an ORF. Breadth was defined as annotated unique rearrangements over total unique productive rearrangements; depth was the summed frequency of those rearrangements. Group comparisons of TCR breadth used two-sided Wilcoxon rank-sum tests. TCRdb mirrors the immuneACCESS table, restricted to in-frame sequences. Some clones are absent from its copies; in checked studies, under half trace to an unresolved V gene, and the reason for the others is unknown. V and J calls and clone size come straight from that table; D and trimming were deduced from the DNA. The table for this sample lists around 420,000 clones; roughly 90% of them were counted only once. The biggest ten clones account for less than 4% of the sample.

The treatment or condition label, as the study defines it: over 15 received Ad26.COV2.S at low or high dose, single or two shots; about 5 received placebo; per-sample allocation not given. For vaccine and placebo recipients, repertoires were sequenced using samples collected on day 63 after the first injection. Between 29 July and 7 August 2020, Cohort 1b enrolled around 25 adults aged 18-55 years at one site in Boston, USA. Ad26.COV2.S was a replication-incompetent adenovirus type 26 vector that expressed a prefusion-stabilized SARS-CoV-2 spike protein derived from the original Wuhan strain. Sequences were derived from peripheral blood, sampled in a trial of Ad26.COV2.S vaccine versus placebo. Here the chain combines TRBV12-3 or TRBV12-4 and TRBJ2-5, with the D gene not clear enough to name. The clonotype was recovered from a person between 18 and 65 years old who received the Ad26.COV2.S COVID-19 vaccine or a placebo. DNA sequence: TGTGCCAGCAGGGTGGGAACACAAGAGACCCAGTACTTC. Its protein product is CASRVGTQETQYF.